The following is a TCR beta chain sequence with its context. The data originate from a study of T cells in Graves' hyperthyroidism and ophthalmopathy. Amplification of TCR beta CDR3 regions used RNA as the template. A set of HTBI primers served as the primers for a first-round RT-PCR of the TCR CDR3. MiXCR, run by TCRdb on the multiplex PCR reads, gives a single entry per CDR3 protein. The table shows more than 500,000 distinct CDR3 sequences, with about 16% occurring only once. The CDR3 has 17 amino acids. Trimming removed 0 bases from V and 4 bases from J, with 21 bases in between. Germline CDR1 and CDR2: DFQATT and SNEGSKA (reference sequence). Active moderate-to-severe ophthalmopathy, Clinical Activity Score at least 3, NOSPECS at least 4, under 3 months' duration. Exclusion followed for patients with uncontrolled infection, other autoimmune disease, pregnancy or lactation.

This sequence originates from a woman aged 30 to 39 with Graves' ophthalmopathy. The sample taken for sequencing was blood. The chain links TRBV20-1 to TRBJ1-1; the D gene is possibly TRBD1 (5 bases). CDR3 in DNA: TGCAGTGCTAGAGATGGGGCCCTGGCCCCCCGGGCCACTGAAGCTTTCTTT. As protein: CSARDGALAPRATEAFF.